These 21 T cell receptor beta chains were sequenced from one sample in a study of cytomegalovirus exposure and HLA in healthy donors. Primers for the PCR totalled 60 Vbeta and 13 Jbeta. The table came from immunoSEQ multiplex PCR; TCRdb's copy has only in-frame clones and leaves some out. The table has 100,000 to 150,000 clones, approximately 74% seen once; the top ten hold about 7.3%. Source material: PBMCs. The receptors derive from a male donor in good health and CMV-seronegative.

Regarding this clone: Other DNA sequences in this specimen translate into the identical CDR3. V usage is TRBV28 and J usage is TRBJ2-7, with TRBD2 matching 7 bases. V lost 5 bases to trimming and J lost 2 bases; unmatched junction nucleotides: 3. Germline-derived CDR1 and CDR2 are MDHEN and SYDVKM. CDR3 size: 13 residues. CDR3 sequence (DNA): TGTGCCAGCAGTCGGGCGGGGGCCTACGAGCAGTACTTC. Translating it yields CASSRAGAYEQYF.

This chain connects TRBV11-2 to TRBJ1-5, with TRBD1 matching 9 bases. Germline V gene lookup returns CDR1 SGHAT and CDR2 FQNNGV. The CDR3 sequence is 15 residues long. V shed 4 bases, J shed 4 bases, and the junction held 5 bases outside the gene matches. The CDR3 region has the DNA TGTGCCAGCAGCTCGGGACAGGGCCGAAATCAGCCCCAGCATTTT. It translates to CASSSGQGRNQPQHF.

This clone is labeled medium-sized. The chain employs TRBV4-2 and TRBJ1-4; D is unresolved. The CDR3 is 17 residues long. V dropped 0 bases and J dropped 6 bases, with 17 bases sitting between them. Germline assignment: CDR1 LGHNA and CDR2 YNFKEQ. The CDR3 protein is CASSQDQAWARDEKLFF. Here the CDR3 DNA reads TGTGCCAGCAGCCAAGATCAGGCGTGGGCGAGGGATGAAAAACTGTTTTTT.

The CDR3 DNA is TGTGCCAGCAGTGAGACAGGGATGAACACCGGGGAGCTGTTTTTT. This encodes CASSETGMNTGELFF. The genes are TRBV2 and TRBJ2-2, with 7 bases that match TRBD1. V shed 3 bases, J shed 1 base, and the junction held 2 bases outside the gene matches. Looked up from germline, CDR1 is SNHLY and CDR2 is FYNNEI. The CDR3 is 15 amino acids.

The rearrangement links TRBV7-9 to TRBJ1-1; a possible D gene is TRBD1 (5 bases). CDR3 size: 13 residues. The germline CDR1 and CDR2 sequences are SEHNR and FQNEAQ (reference sequence). Trimming stripped 5 bases from V and 11 bases from J, with 18 bases between. The CDR3 nucleotides are TGTGCCAGCAGCCCCGGCGGGGGGGTATGGGCTTTCTTT. Its translation: CASSPGGGVWAFF.

This chain connects TRBV6-4 to TRBJ2-7; a weak D match, TRBD2 (5 bases). Trimming took off 7 bases at V and 3 bases at J, with 13 bases between the two ends. Looked up from germline, CDR1 is MRHNA and CDR2 is SNTAGT. The length of the CDR3 is 13 residues. The DNA of the CDR3 is TGTGCCAGCACCGGACTCCTCCACTACGAGCAGTACTTC. The encoded protein is CASTGLLHYEQYF.

The chain couples TRBV2 to TRBJ2-4, with TRBD1 matching 7 bases. V was clipped by 2 bases and J by 0 bases; unmatched bases: 13. The CDR3 is 19 residues long. Germline values: CDR1 SNHLY, CDR2 FYNNEI. Written as DNA, the CDR3 is TGTGCCAGCAGTGAATACCAGGGGGAGATTGAACTAGCCAAAAACATTCAGTACTTC. Protein sequence: CASSEYQGEIELAKNIQYF. The variable domain in full, completed from reference TRBV2 and TRBJ2-4, reads EPEVTQTPSHQVTQMGQEVILRCVPISNHLYFYWYRQILGQKVEFLVSFYNNEISEKSEIFDDQFSVERPDGSNFTLKIRSTKLEDSAMYFCASSEYQGEIELAKNIQYFGAGTRLSVL.

The chain couples TRBV9 to TRBJ2-7, with 11 bases that match TRBD2. With V trimmed by 0 bases and J by 7 bases, 6 bases remained unmatched. CDR3 length equals 15 residues. The V gene's germline CDR1 is SGDLS and CDR2 YYNGEE. In DNA form, the CDR3 reads TGTGCCAGCAGCGTAGGAACTAGCGGGAGTGGTGAGCAGTACTTC. It codes for CASSVGTSGSGEQYF.

The table lists this clone with a few counts. The gene calls are TRBV28 and TRBJ2-7; weak D call: TRBD1 (6 bases). V shed 5 bases and J shed 1 base, with 15 bases lying between them. CDR1 is MDHEN and CDR2 is SYDVKM in the germline V gene. This CDR3 has 15 residues. In nucleotides, the CDR3 is TGTGCCAGCAGTCTAACAGGGCCCCCGTCCTACGAGCAGTACTTC. Protein: CASSLTGPPSYEQYF.

This clone was found a few times. The genes are TRBV6-5 and TRBJ1-5; D may be TRBD1 (6 bases). Trimming cost V 2 bases and J 4 bases, with 15 bases left between them. The CDR3 consists of 16 residues. CDR1 and CDR2 from the germline V gene are MNHEY and SVGAGI. CDR3 region: CASSYRETGRNQPQHF. The CDR3 DNA follows: TGTGCCAGCAGTTACAGGGAGACAGGTCGTAATCAGCCCCAGCATTTT.

DNA of the CDR3: TGTGCCAGCAGCCCCTCGGGACAATACTACGAGCAGTACTTC. This codes for CASSPSGQYYEQYF. The gene calls are TRBV5-4 and TRBJ2-7; possibly TRBD1 for D (6 bases). CDR1 is SGHNT, CDR2 YYREEE, per germline (reference sequence). The CDR3 extends over 14 amino acids. V was trimmed by 4 bases and J by 3 bases, leaving 14 bases between them.

The rearrangement links TRBV7-6 to TRBJ2-7; D might be TRBD1 (5 bases). With 5 bases removed from V and 2 bases from J, the gap between germline ends came to 10 bases. CDR1 is SGHVS and CDR2 is FNYEAQ in the germline V gene. This CDR3 has 13 residues. The CDR3 DNA follows: TGTGCCAGCAGCAAGGACATCCCCTACGAGCAGTACTTC. Its protein product is CASSKDIPYEQYF.

The genes are TRBV10-3 and TRBJ2-4; 7 bases match TRBD1. The V segment lost 8 bases and the J segment 1 base; nucleotides outside the gene matches: 8. The CDR3 length is 15 residues. Germline-derived CDR1 and CDR2 are ENHRY and SYGVKD. CDR3 sequence reads: CAIGTGDVAKNIQYF. The CDR3 region has the DNA TGTGCCATCGGAACAGGGGATGTTGCCAAAAACATTCAGTACTTC.

This chain joins TRBV6-1 and TRBJ2-1; D is undetermined. V shed 1 base and J shed 4 bases, with 11 bases lying between them. The CDR3 is 15 residues long. Per germline, CDR1 MNHNS and CDR2 SASEGT. The CDR3 here is CASSEGLQWYNEQFF. The CDR3 DNA sequence: TGTGCCAGCAGTGAAGGGTTGCAGTGGTACAATGAGCAGTTCTTC.

This clone has just a few counts. The rearrangement joins TRBV28 to TRBJ2-7; possibly TRBD1 for D (6 bases). The CDR3 extends over 12 amino acids. V was trimmed by 10 bases and J by 0 bases, leaving 10 bases between them. Germline values: CDR1 MDHEN, CDR2 SYDVKM. CDR3: CAIGQSSYEQYF. The CDR3, as DNA: TGTGCCATCGGACAGAGCTCCTACGAGCAGTACTTC.

The table lists this clone with a few counts. CDR3: CASSLLASGGTYNEQFF. The CDR3 nucleotides are TGTGCCAGCAGCTTGTTGGCTAGCGGGGGGACCTACAATGAGCAGTTCTTC. The V call is TRBV5-6, the J call TRBJ2-1; TRBD2 aligns across 11 bases. Germline values: CDR1 SGHDT, CDR2 YYEEEE. With 1 base clipped from V and 2 bases from J, the junction kept 5 bases outside the gene matches. This CDR3 region has 17 residues. The variable domain in full, completed from reference TRBV5-6 and TRBJ2-1, reads DAGVTQSPTHLIKTRGQQVTLRCSPKSGHDTVSWYQQALGQGPQFIFQYYEEEERQRGNFPDRFSGHQFPNYSSELNVNALLLGDSALYLCASSLLASGGTYNEQFFGPGTRLTVL.

The chain couples TRBV28 to TRBJ2-7; D perhaps matches TRBD1 (6 bases). The germline V gene has CDR1 MDHEN and CDR2 SYDVKM. V lost 7 bases to trimming and J lost 7 bases, with 20 bases between them. The CDR3 sequence is 14 residues long. CDR3 loop: CASTTPMGAEEQYF. CDR3 DNA sequence: TGTGCCAGCACTACCCCTATGGGGGCGGAGGAGCAGTACTTC.

The rearrangement uses TRBV6-1 and TRBJ1-4, with D uncertain. Germline V lookup: CDR1 MNHNS, CDR2 SASEGT. This CDR3 is built from 15 residues. Trimming shortened V by 1 base and J by 8 bases, and 14 bases separated the two germline ends. The CDR3 DNA reads TGTGCCAGCAGTGAAGGGTTGGGCTGGAAAGAAAAACTGTTTTTT. This codes for CASSEGLGWKEKLFF.

The rearrangement links TRBV4-1 to TRBJ2-7, with 9 bases fitting TRBD2. Germline-derived CDR1 and CDR2 are MGHRA and YSYEKL. Trimming at V came to 1 base and at J to 1 base, leaving 5 bases not matched to a gene. This CDR3 comprises 16 residues. As DNA, the CDR3 is TGCGCCAGCAGCCAAGTCAGACTAGCGGATTCCTACGAGCAGTACTTC. This codes for CASSQVRLADSYEQYF.

This clone was observed a few times. Mismatch with germline at one junction end may stem from a read error. This rearrangement joins TRBV7-7 to TRBJ2-1, with 7 positions matching TRBD2. Per germline, CDR1 SSHAT and CDR2 FNYEAQ (reference sequence). The CDR3 has 13 amino acids. The CDR3 bases are TGTGCTAGCAGCCTCGGGGGGACGAATGAGCAGTTCTTC. This sequence encodes CASSLGGTNEQFF.

The CDR3 region is CASSYAVNTEAFF. In DNA, the CDR3 is TGTGCCAGCAGTTACGCGGTGAACACTGAAGCTTTCTTT. This chain uses TRBV6-6 with TRBJ1-1; D gene unclear. CDR3 size: 13 residues. V dropped 2 bases and J dropped 0 bases, with 4 bases sitting between them. Per germline, CDR1 MNHNY and CDR2 SVGAGI (reference sequence).